The 14 T cell receptor beta chains listed next were all sequenced from one sample in a study of CD8+ T cells in alopecia areata. Once RNA had been extracted, it was reverse transcribed into cDNA to act as the sequencing template. Libraries were prepared by immunoSEQ multiplex PCR; TCRdb keeps only in-frame clonotypes and omits some of them. The sample contains approximately 45,000 clones, roughly 65% of which appear only once. Treatment given: oral pan-JAK inhibitor, 5-10 mg twice daily. Sequences were derived from CD8+ T cells sorted from blood, sampled at week 4, from a patient treated with tofacitinib. The receptors derive from a human donor with alopecia areata.

The V and J genes are TRBV5-1 and TRBJ1-5, with 7 bases matching TRBD1. Germline CDR1 SGHRS, CDR2 YFSETQ. The CDR3 is 15 residues long. Unmatched junction bases numbered 9, after V lost 4 bases and J lost 5 bases. The CDR3 loop reads CASSPFTGVDQPQHF. For the CDR3, the DNA is TGCGCCAGCAGCCCATTTACAGGGGTGGATCAGCCCCAGCATTTT.

J is TRBJ1-1 and V is TRBV4-3; D is undetermined. Trimming left V 1 base short and J 3 bases short, with 9 bases between. The CDR3 is 14 residues long. Germline lookup yields CDR1 LGHNA and CDR2 YSLEER. This chain's CDR3 is CASSQGSGDTEAFF. CDR3 coding DNA: TGCGCCAGCAGCCAAGGGTCCGGGGACACTGAAGCTTTCTTT.

This clone showed up just a few times. The genes are TRBV10-3 and TRBJ2-5; the D is unclear. The germline gives CDR1 ENHRY, CDR2 SYGVKD. Trimming left V 3 bases short and J 2 bases short, with 7 bases between. The CDR3 length is 13 residues. This chain's CDR3 is CAISDMGQETQYF. Here the CDR3 DNA reads TGTGCCATCAGTGATATGGGACAAGAGACCCAGTACTTC.

The chain couples TRBV12-5 to TRBJ2-1, with 10 bases matching TRBD2. Germline V gene sequence: CDR1 LGHNT, CDR2 FRNRAP. CDR3 length: 18 residues. Losses at the gene ends were 5 bases for V and 2 bases for J; bases not matched to a gene: 12. The CDR3 loop is CASGLQGSGGFTYNEQFF. CDR3 nucleotides: TGTGCTAGTGGTCTCCAAGGTAGCGGGGGGTTTACCTACAATGAGCAGTTCTTC.

The rearrangement uses TRBV4-1 and TRBJ2-7; D may be TRBD1 (6 bases). In germline, CDR1 is MGHRA, CDR2 YSYEKL. V lost 0 bases and J lost 0, with 9 bases in between. CDR3 length: 15 residues. Here the CDR3 reads CASSQDQGSSYEQYF. In DNA, the CDR3 is TGCGCCAGCAGCCAAGACCAGGGGAGCTCCTACGAGCAGTACTTC.

This clone was picked up one time. J is TRBJ2-7 and V is TRBV30, with 8 positions matching TRBD1. This CDR3 is 13 amino acids long. Germline CDR1 reads GTSNPN; CDR2 reads SVGIG (reference sequence). The V segment lost 0 bases and the J segment 7 bases; nucleotides outside the gene matches: 5. The CDR3 spells CAWSVRQGKEQYF. The CDR3 bases are TGTGCCTGGAGTGTAAGACAGGGGAAAGAGCAGTACTTC.

In its sample, this clone was seen a few times. The chain employs TRBV7-9 and TRBJ1-1, with TRBD1 matching 7 bases. The junction had 5 bases not matched to a gene; V was cut back by 3 bases and J by 7 bases. The CDR3 runs to 13 residues. Germline assignment: CDR1 SEHNR and CDR2 FQNEAQ (reference sequence). CDR3: CASSFGTANEAFF. CDR3 in DNA: TGTGCCAGCAGCTTCGGGACAGCTAATGAAGCTTTCTTT.

The table lists this clone with a few counts. This chain links TRBV19 with TRBJ2-1, with D perhaps matching TRBD2 (5 bases). The length of the CDR3 is 14 residues. V was shortened by 3 bases and J by 7 bases, with 13 bases between the two germline ends. Germline V CDR1 and CDR2: LNHDA, SQIVND (reference sequence). CDR3 loop: CASSMGSPPNEQFF. CDR3 in DNA: TGTGCCAGTAGTATGGGGAGTCCCCCTAATGAGCAGTTCTTC.

The V gene is TRBV29-1, the J gene TRBJ2-1; a weak D match, TRBD2 (5 bases). Trimming took off 4 bases at V and 3 bases at J, with 13 bases between the two ends. Germline V gives CDR1 SQVTM, CDR2 ANQGSEA. The CDR3 loop spans 14 amino acids. The CDR3 spells CSVVSGAGYNEQFF. CDR3 coding DNA: TGCAGCGTTGTAAGCGGCGCGGGCTACAATGAGCAGTTCTTC.

The rearrangement joins TRBV27 to TRBJ2-7; 8 bases are a match to TRBD1. V gave up 5 bases and J gave up 7 bases; unmatched junction bases: 16. The CDR3 is 16 residues long. Germline CDR1 and CDR2: MNHEY and SMNVEV (reference sequence). This chain's CDR3 is CASSPSTGEVDGEQYF. CDR3 bases: TGTGCCAGCAGTCCGTCGACAGGGGAGGTTGACGGAGAGCAGTACTTC.

Comments on this clone: The same CDR3 can be traced to other DNA sequences in this sample. This sequence joins TRBV27 and TRBJ2-7; no definite D call. The CDR3 spans 11 residues. V was clipped by 4 bases and J by 0 bases, with 1 base between them. Germline values: CDR1 MNHEY, CDR2 SMNVEV (reference sequence). Here the CDR3 reads CASSSSYEQYF. The CDR3 coding sequence is TGTGCCAGCAGTTCCTCCTACGAGCAGTACTTC.

The CDR3 region is CATSREAGGGETQYF. The CDR3 bases are TGTGCCACCAGCAGAGAAGCGGGGGGAGGAGAGACCCAGTACTTC. The V call is TRBV15, the J call TRBJ2-5; TRBD2 aligns across 9 bases. The germline CDR1 and CDR2 sequences are LNHNV and YYDKDF (reference sequence). Losses at the gene ends were 0 bases for V and 4 bases for J; bases not matched to a gene: 3. This CDR3 has 15 amino acids.

This chain connects TRBV29-1 to TRBJ2-3; the D gene is possibly TRBD2 (6 bases). The V end lost 8 bases, the J end lost 3 bases, and 18 bases lay between the germline ends. From germline, CDR1 is SQVTM and CDR2 ANQGSEA. The CDR3 has 14 amino acids. The CDR3 DNA is TGCAGCTACCTTGGGGGGTTGGGGACAGATACGCAGTATTTT. Translated, it gives CSYLGGLGTDTQYF.

V is TRBV4-3 and J is TRBJ2-7; D gene ambiguous. The CDR3 contains 15 residues. The germline gives CDR1 LGHNA, CDR2 YSLEER. V dropped 1 base and J dropped 5 bases, with 15 bases sitting between them. The chain's CDR3 is CASSQGFPTLDEQYF. CDR3 DNA sequence: TGCGCCAGCAGCCAAGGGTTCCCCACCCTTGACGAGCAGTACTTC.